The 26 T cell receptor beta chains given below trace back to one sample, sequenced in a study of T cells after yellow fever vaccination (dated by TCRdb to the late 2010s). This sample's treatment or condition label indicates: live attenuated yellow fever vaccine strain. Library generation was performed with 5' RACE. TCRdb shows the sequencer as Illumina NovaSeq 6000. TCRdb redid the processing of the public reads, applying fastp at Q25 and MiXCR, and retained in-frame beta chains. Rows merge per CDR3 protein into single entries with the most common DNA and genes. This sample comprises a few hundred thousand distinct CDR3 sequences, 3% to 4.5% of them detected only once. Around 22% of the sample is in the top ten clones. Sequencing used PBMCs, obtained on the day of the yellow fever booster vaccination. These receptors were taken from a man aged 18 to 29 who received the YFV17D yellow fever vaccine.

There are a few counts of this clonotype. This chain connects TRBV20-1 to TRBJ2-3; D is uncertain. Per germline, CDR1 DFQATT and CDR2 SNEGSKA (reference sequence). There are 14 residues in the CDR3. Trimming shortened V by 0 bases and J by 0 bases, and 7 bases separated the two germline ends. The CDR3 protein is CSARDRGSTDTQYF. For the CDR3, the DNA is TGCAGTGCTAGAGACCGCGGAAGCACAGATACGCAGTATTTT.

This clonotype came up a few times. This chain connects TRBV4-2 to TRBJ2-7, with a weak D call TRBD1 (6 bases). The V end was cut by 3 bases, the J end by 4 bases, with 13 bases between. CDR1 and CDR2 (germline): LGHNA, YNFKEQ. CDR3 length equals 14 residues. In DNA form, the CDR3 reads TGTGCCAGCAGCCATCCCGGGACACAGTACGAGCAGTACTTC. Its protein product is CASSHPGTQYEQYF.

This clonotype has at least ten counts. The chain joins TRBV4-3 to TRBJ1-1, with D hard to call. Germline V gene data show CDR1 as LGHNA and CDR2 as YSLEER. Deletions cut 3 bases from V and 5 bases from J, with 10 bases between. The CDR3 extends over 13 amino acids. CDR3 DNA: TGCGCCAGCAGCCAGTTTGGGGTGACTGAAGCTTTCTTT. Translating it yields CASSQFGVTEAFF.

A few counts support this clonotype. The V and J genes are TRBV7-2 and TRBJ2-7; D is perhaps TRBD2 (6 bases). The CDR3 extends over 17 amino acids. Germline V gene lookup returns CDR1 SGHTA and CDR2 FQGNSA. Trimming took 1 base from V and 6 from J, leaving 22 bases between them. The CDR3: CASSLVWSGTLGVEQYF. CDR3 sequence (DNA): TGTGCCAGCAGCTTAGTGTGGTCCGGGACTTTGGGGGTCGAGCAGTACTTC. The whole variable domain, remainder taken from reference TRBV7-2 and TRBJ2-7, is GAGVSQSPSNKVTEKGKDVELRCDPISGHTALYWYRQSLGQGLEFLIYFQGNSAPDKSGLPSDRFSAERTGGSVSTLTIQRTQQEDSAVYLCASSLVWSGTLGVEQYFGPGTRLTVT.

This clonotype was detected a few times. In nucleotides, the CDR3 is TGCGCCAGCAGCTCGGGTCCTGCGGGGCAGTACTTC. This sequence encodes CASSSGPAGQYF. V usage is TRBV5-1 and J usage is TRBJ2-7, with D tentatively TRBD2 (5 bases). From germline, CDR1 is SGHRS and CDR2 YFSETQ. This CDR3 is built from 12 residues. Trimming cost V 3 bases and J 9 bases, with 13 bases left between them.

This clonotype appeared many times. The chain carries TRBV6-2 or TRBV6-3 and TRBJ2-7; no reliable D call. Trimming pared 4 bases from V and 2 bases from J, leaving 18 bases between. This CDR3 spans 16 amino acids. Germline V gene lookup returns CDR1 MNHEY and CDR2 SVGEGT. CDR3 in DNA: TGTGCCAGCAGTTTGGGCCAGGTGCCACCAGCCTACGAGCAGTACTTC. It codes for CASSLGQVPPAYEQYF.

V is TRBV12-3 or TRBV12-4 and J is TRBJ2-7; D call uncertain. CDR3 length: 13 residues. The germline V and J ends were trimmed by 6 bases and 2 bases, with 11 bases remaining between them. The CDR3 region has the DNA TGTGCCAGCAGCCCTCTCCCGGCCTACGAGCAGTACTTC. Its protein product is CASSPLPAYEQYF.

This clonotype came up many times. The rearrangement links TRBV9 to TRBJ2-7; the match to TRBD1 covers 8 bases. The CDR3 is 15 amino acids. With 3 bases clipped from V and 7 bases from J, the junction kept 12 bases outside the gene matches. Germline CDR1 reads SGDLS; CDR2 reads YYNGEE. The CDR3 DNA is TGTGCCAGCAGCGCCAGGACAGGGTGGAGTGGAGAGCAGTACTTC. As protein: CASSARTGWSGEQYF.

This clonotype showed up just a few times. V usage is TRBV23-1 and J usage is TRBJ2-5; D is ambiguous. TRBV23-1 is an ORF, and what it does is uncertain. V dropped 0 bases and J dropped 3 bases, with 17 bases sitting between them. This CDR3 spans 17 amino acids. The CDR3 sequence is CASSQSKVYRRKETQYF. CDR3 DNA: TGCGCCAGCAGTCAATCCAAAGTATATCGGAGAAAAGAGACCCAGTACTTC.

This clonotype appeared a few times. The rearrangement uses TRBV12-3 or TRBV12-4 and TRBJ1-4; TRBD1 might be the D (5 bases). The V and J ends lost 6 bases and 4 bases respectively, with 12 bases between them. This CDR3 comprises 14 residues. CDR3 nucleotides: TGTGCCAGCAGGGGAGACAGACATAATGAAAAACTGTTTTTT. Amino acids: CASRGDRHNEKLFF.

This clonotype turned up a few times. This rearrangement joins TRBV12-3 or TRBV12-4 to TRBJ2-7; 11 positions agree with TRBD2. This CDR3 has 14 residues. The V and J ends lost 6 bases and 3 bases, in that order; junction bases with no gene match: 4. The CDR3 nucleotides are TGTGCCAGCAGGCTAGCGGGGGGCCTCTACGAGCAGTACTTC. This translates into CASRLAGGLYEQYF.

The chain employs TRBV3-1 and TRBJ2-7; 8 nucleotides align to TRBD1. The CDR3 runs 15 residues. V shed 4 bases and J 0 bases; nucleotides not matched to a gene: 5. Per germline, CDR1 LGHDT and CDR2 YNNKEL (reference sequence). CDR3 DNA: TGTGCCAGCAGCCCCCCCGGGACAGGCTCCTACGAGCAGTACTTC. Its translation: CASSPPGTGSYEQYF.

Many counts were recorded for this clonotype. The chain has TRBV12-3 or TRBV12-4 and TRBJ2-3, with 7 positions matching TRBD1. CDR3 length equals 14 residues. V gave up 6 bases and J gave up 3 bases; unmatched junction bases: 6. The CDR3 region is CASSTGTATDTQYF. Here the CDR3 DNA reads TGTGCCAGCAGCACCGGGACAGCGACAGATACGCAGTATTTT.

On this clonotype itself: This could be a read error, since a much larger clone is one nucleotide away. CDR3 sequence reads: CASSYRGTSGTDTLYF. DNA for the CDR3: TGTGCCAGCAGTTATCGGGGGACTAGTGGCACAGATACGCTGTATTTT. The V gene is TRBV6-2 or TRBV6-3, the J gene TRBJ2-3, with 8 bases fitting TRBD2. The V gene's germline CDR1 is MNHEY and CDR2 SVGEGT. CDR3 length: 16 amino acids.

This clonotype was seen a few times. The V gene is TRBV7-8, the J gene TRBJ2-7; 7 bases line up with TRBD1. Germline V gene lookup returns CDR1 SGHVS and CDR2 FQNEAQ. This CDR3 has 15 residues. Germline trimming cut 1 base from V and 2 bases from J; bases unmatched to any gene: 5. CDR3 sequence: CASSLERTGPYEQYF. DNA for the CDR3: TGTGCCAGCAGCTTAGAACGGACAGGACCCTACGAGCAGTACTTC.

There are a few counts of this clonotype. The chain recombines TRBV4-2 with TRBJ1-6; no definite D call. From germline, CDR1 is LGHNA and CDR2 YNFKEQ. The CDR3 spans 15 residues. With 0 bases removed from V and 2 bases from J, the gap between germline ends came to 5 bases. The CDR3 sequence: CASSQDQTYNSPLHF. In DNA form, the CDR3 reads TGTGCCAGCAGCCAAGACCAGACCTATAATTCACCCCTCCACTTT.

The chain has TRBV20-1 and TRBJ1-2, with TRBD1 identical over 7 bases. V lost 4 bases, J lost 5 bases, and 10 bases stayed unmatched. Germline V lookup: CDR1 DFQATT, CDR2 SNEGSKA (reference sequence). CDR3 length equals 14 residues. The CDR3 loop is CSAIESTGTYGYTF. CDR3 DNA sequence: TGCAGTGCTATAGAATCGACAGGGACTTATGGCTACACCTTC.

This clonotype appeared many times. The V and J genes are TRBV6-1 and TRBJ1-1, with 8 bases aligning to TRBD1. Germline CDR1 reads MNHNS; CDR2 reads SASEGT. The CDR3 is 13 amino acids. V was pared by 8 bases and J by 11 bases, with 13 bases of the junction left unmatched. For the CDR3, the DNA is TGTGCCAGCGGAACGAGGGGGACAGGAGGGGCTTTCTTT. Its translation: CASGTRGTGGAFF.

This clonotype was counted ten times or more. The V call is TRBV20-1, the J call TRBJ1-4; 9 bases map to TRBD1. V lost 0 bases to trimming and J lost 6 bases; unmatched junction nucleotides: 20. Germline values: CDR1 DFQATT, CDR2 SNEGSKA (reference sequence). The CDR3 spans 20 residues. The chain's CDR3 is CSAREKPGQGPLARYEKLFF. CDR3 nucleotides: TGCAGTGCTAGAGAAAAACCGGGACAGGGTCCCCTGGCGCGTTATGAAAAACTGTTTTTT.

Ten or more counts support this clonotype. The chain is built from TRBV24-1 and TRBJ1-2; D is ambiguous. Germline V gene sequence: CDR1 KGHDR, CDR2 SFDVKD. V was pared by 3 bases and J by 2 bases, with 6 bases between. This CDR3 has 13 amino acids. CDR3 nucleotide sequence: TGTGCCACCAGTGATCGCAGGAACTATGGCTACACCTTC. As protein: CATSDRRNYGYTF.

The rearrangement links TRBV7-3 to TRBJ2-1; D is perhaps TRBD1 (6 bases). The CDR3 covers 14 residues. Germline CDR1 is SGHTA and CDR2 is FQGTGA. V lost 5 bases and J 5 bases, leaving 13 bases between the germline ends. CDR3 bases: TGTGCCAGCAGCAAAAACGCAGGGGACAATGAGCAGTTCTTC. Translated, it gives CASSKNAGDNEQFF.

There are many counts of this clonotype. The chain carries TRBV12-3 or TRBV12-4 and TRBJ2-5; no reliable D call. This CDR3 contains 16 residues. Trimming left V 3 bases short and J 4 bases short, with 18 bases between. The CDR3 coding sequence is TGTGCCAGCAGTTTGCCCCTCGCGTCAGCTGGAGAGACCCAGTACTTC. Its translation: CASSLPLASAGETQYF.

This clonotype was detected many times. The V and J genes are TRBV29-1 and TRBJ1-5, with 10 bases that match TRBD1. Germline CDR1 reads SQVTM; CDR2 reads ANQGSEA. The CDR3 runs 12 residues. After removal of 7 bases from V and 11 bases from J, the junction contained 8 bases not matched to a gene. CDR3 residues: CSAGGQGVTQHF. CDR3 sequence (DNA): TGCAGCGCCGGAGGACAGGGGGTAACCCAGCATTTT. The full variable domain, with the rest looked up from reference TRBV29-1 and TRBJ1-5, is SAVISQKPSRDICQRGTSLTIQCQVDSQVTMMFWYRQQPGQSLTLIATANQGSEATYESGFVIDKFPISRPNLTFSTLTVSNMSPEDSSIYLCSAGGQGVTQHFGDGTRLSIL.

This clonotype was counted many times. The chain carries TRBV20-1 and TRBJ1-2; D gene unclear. V lost 0 bases to trimming and J lost 0 bases, with 8 bases between them. This CDR3 is 14 amino acids long. Germline CDR1 is DFQATT and CDR2 is SNEGSKA (reference sequence). The CDR3 reads CSARDTKANYGYTF. In DNA, the CDR3 is TGCAGTGCTAGAGACACCAAGGCTAACTATGGCTACACCTTC.

This clonotype occurred many times. The CDR3 bases are TGTGCCAGCAGCGCAGGGGTGGCCACCGGGGAGCTGTTTTTT. It specifies CASSAGVATGELFF. The V call is TRBV5-4, the J call TRBJ2-2; tentatively, D is TRBD1 (6 bases). V was clipped by 4 bases and J by 4 bases, with 11 bases between them. The CDR3 is made up of 14 amino acids. Germline assignment: CDR1 SGHNT and CDR2 YYREEE (reference sequence).

At least ten counts were recorded for this clonotype. This chain links TRBV29-1 with TRBJ2-2; perhaps D is TRBD1 or TRBD2 (5 bases each). CDR1 and CDR2 (germline): SQVTM, ANQGSEA. This CDR3 comprises 14 residues. The ends were cut back, 6 bases at V and 8 bases at J, with 19 bases in the middle. The CDR3 here is CSVSAGTKEGELFF. In nucleotides, the CDR3 is TGCAGCGTCTCCGCCGGGACCAAGGAAGGGGAGCTGTTTTTT.